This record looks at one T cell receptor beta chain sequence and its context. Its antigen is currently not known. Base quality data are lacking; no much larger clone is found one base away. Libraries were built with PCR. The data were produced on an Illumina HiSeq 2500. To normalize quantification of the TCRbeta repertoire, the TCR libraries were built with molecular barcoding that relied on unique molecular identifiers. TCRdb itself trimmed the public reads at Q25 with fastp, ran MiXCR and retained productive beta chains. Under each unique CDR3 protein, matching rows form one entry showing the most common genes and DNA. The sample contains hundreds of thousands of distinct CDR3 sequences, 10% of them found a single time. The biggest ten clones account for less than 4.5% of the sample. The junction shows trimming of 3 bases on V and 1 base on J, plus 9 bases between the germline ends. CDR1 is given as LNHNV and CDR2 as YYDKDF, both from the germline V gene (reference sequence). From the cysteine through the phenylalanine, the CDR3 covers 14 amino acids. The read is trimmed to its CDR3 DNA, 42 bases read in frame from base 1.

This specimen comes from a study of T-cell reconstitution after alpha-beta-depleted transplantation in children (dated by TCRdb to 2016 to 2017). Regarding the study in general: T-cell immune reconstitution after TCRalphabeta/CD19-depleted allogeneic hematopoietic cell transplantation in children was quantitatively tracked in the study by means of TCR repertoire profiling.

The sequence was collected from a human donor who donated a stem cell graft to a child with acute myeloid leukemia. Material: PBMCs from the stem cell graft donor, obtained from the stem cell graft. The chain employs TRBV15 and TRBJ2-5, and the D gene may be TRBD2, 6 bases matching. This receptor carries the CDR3 CATSSRGSQETQYF. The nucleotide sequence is TGTGCCACCAGCAGTCGGGGGAGCCAAGAGACCCAGTACTTC.